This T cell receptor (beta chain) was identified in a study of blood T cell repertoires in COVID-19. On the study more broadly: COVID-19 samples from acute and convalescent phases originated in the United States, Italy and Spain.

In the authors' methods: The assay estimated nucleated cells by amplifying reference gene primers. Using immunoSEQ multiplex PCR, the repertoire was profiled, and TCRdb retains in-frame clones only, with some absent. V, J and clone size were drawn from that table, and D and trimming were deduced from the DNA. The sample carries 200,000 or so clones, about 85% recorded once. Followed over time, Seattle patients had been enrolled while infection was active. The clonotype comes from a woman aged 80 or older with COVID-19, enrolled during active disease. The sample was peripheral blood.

CDR3 nucleotides: TGCGCCAGCCAGGGGGCGGGTGAAGCTTTCTTT. This codes for CASQGAGEAFF. The chain employs TRBV10-1 and TRBJ1-1; 8 bases fit TRBD1. The ends lost 8 bases at V and 7 bases at J; junction bases unmatched: 3. This CDR3 region has 11 residues. Germline V gene sequence: CDR1 WNHNN, CDR2 SYGVQD (reference sequence).